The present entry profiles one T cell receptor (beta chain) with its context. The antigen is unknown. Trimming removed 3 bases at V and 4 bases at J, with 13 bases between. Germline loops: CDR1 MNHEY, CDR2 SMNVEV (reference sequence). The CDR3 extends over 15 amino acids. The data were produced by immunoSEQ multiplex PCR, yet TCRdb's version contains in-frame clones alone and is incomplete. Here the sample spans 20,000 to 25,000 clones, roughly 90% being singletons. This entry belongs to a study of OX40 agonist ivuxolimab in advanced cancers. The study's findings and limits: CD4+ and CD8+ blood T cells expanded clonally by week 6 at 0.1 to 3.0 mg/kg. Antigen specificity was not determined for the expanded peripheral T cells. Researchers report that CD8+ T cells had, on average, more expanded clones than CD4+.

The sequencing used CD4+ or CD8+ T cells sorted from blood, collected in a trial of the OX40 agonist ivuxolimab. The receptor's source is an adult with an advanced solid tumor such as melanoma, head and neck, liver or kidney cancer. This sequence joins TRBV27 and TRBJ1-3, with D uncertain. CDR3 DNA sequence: TGTGCCAGCAGTTTGAGTCGGGCGCAAGGAAACACCATATATTTT. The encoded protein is CASSLSRAQGNTIYF.